This T cell receptor beta chain was identified in a study of blood T cell repertoires in COVID-19. Study summary: T cells, B-cell-depleted T cells, or PBMCs supplied cDNA or gDNA.

Original processing methods: Cell counts per sample came from amplifying reference gene primers. Here immunoSEQ multiplex PCR was the method, and the copy in TCRdb shows in-frame clones only, minus some. V and J calls and clone size come straight from that table; D and trimming were deduced from the DNA. The table includes 52,000 or so clones, around four fifths detected once. The receptor was derived from a human donor in a cohort sampled during active COVID-19. The sample was peripheral blood.

The DNA of the CDR3 is TGTGCCAGCAGCTTATTACAGTATACGGGCTACACCTTC. Amino acid sequence: CASSLLQYTGYTF. The chain couples TRBV11-2 to TRBJ1-2; D uncertain. This CDR3 is 13 amino acids long. The V gene's germline CDR1 is SGHAT and CDR2 FQNNGV. Trimming took 2 bases from V and 8 from J, leaving 12 bases between them.